The sample holds one count of the clone carrying this T cell receptor (beta chain). What it recognizes is unknown. This sample was included in a study of Ad26.COV2.S vaccination and SARS-CoV-2 variants. General observations from the study: Vaccine recipients surpassed placebo recipients in spike-specific TCR breadth.

As to treatment: around 19 received Ad26.COV2.S at low or high dose, single or two shots; several received placebo; per-sample allocation not given. Specimen acquisition occurred on day 63 following the initial vaccine or placebo injection. Recruitment in Boston yielded a donor of adult age, 18-55 years. Profiling relied on immunoSEQ multiplex PCR, and the TCRdb table lists in-frame clones only, not all of them. The table shows about 460,000 clones, with approximately 90% occurring only once. The CDR3 is 14 residues long. Germline CDR1 reads MDHEN; CDR2 reads SYDVKM. Trimming took off 2 bases at V and 3 bases at J, with 8 bases between the two ends.

The origin of this receptor is a person aged 18-65 years who received the Ad26.COV2.S COVID-19 vaccine or a placebo. The sample in question was peripheral blood, obtained in a trial of Ad26.COV2.S vaccine versus placebo. The chain has TRBV28 and TRBJ2-1; D might be TRBD1 (5 bases). The CDR3 loop reads CASSLDSGYNEQFF. CDR3 nucleotide sequence: TGTGCCAGCAGTTTAGACAGTGGCTACAATGAGCAGTTCTTC.